Listed here are 9 T cell receptor beta chains from one sample, sequenced in a study of response to subunit inactivated influenza vaccine. TCRdb reanalysed the RT-PCR reads using MiXCR and keeps one entry per CDR3 protein. The table includes a few hundred thousand distinct CDR3 sequences, less than 25% detected once. This specimen consisted of PBMCs from blood, obtained about 20 months after vaccination. These receptors all stem from a man aged 50-75 years who received an inactivated influenza vaccine.

This clonotype was counted between two and nine times. The gene calls are TRBV9 and TRBJ1-6; D might be TRBD1 (5 bases). This CDR3 spans 14 amino acids. Trimming took off 3 bases at V and 11 bases at J, with 15 bases between the two ends. Germline CDR1 is SGDLS and CDR2 is YYNGEE. CDR3 in DNA: TGTGCCAGCAGCGAGGGGACCCTCTCGGCACCCCTCCACTTT. This codes for CASSEGTLSAPLHF.

This clonotype was seen many times. The chain uses TRBV12-3 or TRBV12-4 and TRBJ1-2, with D uncertain. The germline V and J ends were trimmed by 3 bases and 4 bases, with 9 bases remaining between them. This CDR3 has 13 amino acids. The CDR3 loop reads CASSFVGSYGYTF. The CDR3 DNA reads TGTGCCAGCAGTTTTGTGGGCTCCTATGGCTACACCTTC.

This clonotype was detected only once. The chain carries TRBV29-1 and TRBJ2-7; D unclear. V gave up 6 bases and J gave up 4 bases, with 13 bases separating them. The germline V gene has CDR1 SQVTM and CDR2 ANQGSEA. This CDR3 is built from 12 residues. This CDR3 is CSVRPDLYEQYF. CDR3 bases: TGCAGCGTCCGACCCGACTTGTACGAGCAGTACTTC.

This clonotype has a handful of counts. V usage is TRBV5-1 and J usage is TRBJ1-1, with a weak D call TRBD1 (5 bases). The ends were cut back, 4 bases at V and 8 bases at J, with 15 bases in the middle. The CDR3 runs to 13 residues. CDR1 is SGHRS, CDR2 YFSETQ, per germline. CDR3 in DNA: TGCGCCAGCAGCGGGGGACCGCTCGAAGAAGCTTTCTTT. This encodes CASSGGPLEEAFF.

The chain uses TRBV12-3 or TRBV12-4 and TRBJ2-1, with TRBD1 identical over 8 bases. The CDR3 loop spans 16 amino acids. Trimming at V came to 5 bases and at J to 3 bases, leaving 9 bases not matched to a gene. The CDR3 sequence: CASSPSGTGFYNEQFF. CDR3 nucleotides: TGTGCCAGCAGTCCCTCCGGGACAGGATTCTACAATGAGCAGTTCTTC.

The rearrangement links TRBV2 to TRBJ1-2; tentative D call: TRBD1 (6 bases). Trimming removed 6 bases at V and 8 bases at J, with 13 bases between. Germline lookup yields CDR1 SNHLY and CDR2 FYNNEI. The CDR3 is made up of 12 amino acids. This CDR3 is CASRQGPLGYTF. As DNA, the CDR3 is TGTGCCAGCAGACAGGGACCTCTCGGCTACACCTTC.

This clonotype was counted ten times or more. This chain's CDR3 is CASKGAGDGYTF. CDR3 DNA sequence: TGTGCCAGCAAAGGGGCAGGCGATGGCTACACCTTC. The chain combines TRBV9 with TRBJ1-2; a weak D match, TRBD1 (5 bases). The CDR3 spans 12 residues. Germline V lookup: CDR1 SGDLS, CDR2 YYNGEE. V dropped 6 bases and J dropped 6 bases, with 12 bases sitting between them. Variable domain in full (rest from reference TRBV9 and TRBJ1-2): DSGVTQTPKHLITATGQRVTLRCSPRSGDLSVYWYQQSLDQGLQFLIQYYNGEERAKGNILERFSAQQFPDLHSELNLSSLELGDSALYFCASKGAGDGYTFGSGTRLTVV.

V usage is TRBV20-1 and J usage is TRBJ2-7; 8 bases line up with TRBD1. Germline V gene lookup returns CDR1 DFQATT and CDR2 SNEGSKA (reference sequence). This CDR3 is built from 13 residues. V was pared by 3 bases and J by 6 bases, with 7 bases of the junction left unmatched. The chain's CDR3 is CSARADRGFEQYF. The DNA of the CDR3 is TGCAGTGCTAGGGCCGACAGGGGATTCGAGCAGTACTTC.

V gene TRBV12-3 or TRBV12-4 combines with J gene TRBJ2-2; 10 nucleotides line up with TRBD1. This CDR3 has 16 amino acids. J gave up 2 bases and V 7 bases, and 7 bases lay outside the gene matches. CDR3 DNA sequence: TGTGCCAGCACCGCGACAGGGGGCATCAACACCGGGGAGCTGTTTTTT. It translates to CASTATGGINTGELFF.